Below, 9 T cell receptor beta chains from the same sample are listed, as sequenced in a study of CD8 T cells in ankylosing spondylitis. One entry per CDR3 protein, called by TCRdb with MiXCR from the 5' RACE reads. The repertoire holds 200,000 to 250,000 distinct CDR3 sequences, around 32% seen once, with roughly 4.2% in the top ten. Sequenced sample: blood, either unsorted or a sorted T cell fraction (not recorded which). Receptors were obtained from a male donor with ankylosing spondylitis or in good health (not recorded which).

The V gene is TRBV6-1, the J gene TRBJ1-5; 8 nucleotides match TRBD1. The V segment lost 8 bases and the J segment 3 bases; nucleotides outside the gene matches: 12. The length of the CDR3 is 16 residues. Germline V lookup: CDR1 MNHNS, CDR2 SASEGT. The chain's CDR3 is CASRSPDRGYNQPQHF. The CDR3 nucleotides are TGTGCCAGCCGTAGTCCCGACAGGGGATACAATCAGCCCCAGCATTTT.

V and J are TRBV5-6 and TRBJ2-3, with a possible D match to TRBD2 (6 bases). This CDR3 region has 14 residues. The germline V gene has CDR1 SGHDT and CDR2 YYEEEE. V dropped 1 base and J dropped 6 bases, with 12 bases sitting between them. This CDR3 is CASSLSLAPDTQYF. As DNA, the CDR3 is TGTGCCAGCAGCTTGTCCCTAGCGCCCGATACGCAGTATTTT.

This sequence joins TRBV25-1 and TRBJ1-5, with D uncertain. CDR3 size: 13 residues. Germline loops: CDR1 MGHDK, CDR2 SYGVNS. V was clipped by 4 bases and J by 3 bases, with 7 bases between them. CDR3 sequence: CASSAQDNQPQHF. CDR3 bases: TGTGCCAGCAGTGCCCAGGACAATCAGCCCCAGCATTTT.

Many counts were recorded for this clonotype. V gene TRBV20-1 combines with J gene TRBJ1-5; D may be TRBD1 (5 bases). V was pared by 3 bases and J by 5 bases, with 17 bases between. This CDR3 has 15 residues. The germline gives CDR1 DFQATT, CDR2 SNEGSKA (reference sequence). CDR3 region: CSARVQGSWDQPQHF. In DNA form, the CDR3 reads TGCAGTGCTAGGGTCCAGGGCTCCTGGGATCAGCCCCAGCATTTT.

Only a few counts were recorded for this clonotype. The V gene is TRBV7-9, the J gene TRBJ2-1; 9 bases agree with TRBD2. Germline CDR1 SEHNR, CDR2 FQNEAQ (reference sequence). This CDR3 contains 16 residues. Trimming cost V 5 bases and J 7 bases; bases outside gene matches: 12. The CDR3 sequence is CASSPAGVAGVNEQFF. DNA of the CDR3: TGTGCCAGCAGCCCGGCCGGGGTAGCGGGGGTAAATGAGCAGTTCTTC.

The chain combines TRBV12-3 or TRBV12-4 with TRBJ2-7, with D possibly matching TRBD1 (5 bases). The CDR3 is 13 residues long. The V gene lost 4 bases and the J gene lost 7 bases, with 14 bases spanning the gap. CDR3 loop: CASSSGYALEQYF. The CDR3 bases are TGTGCCAGCAGTTCAGGGTACGCACTAGAGCAGTACTTC.

This clonotype turned up a few times. This chain uses TRBV20-1 with TRBJ2-3; possibly TRBD1 or TRBD2 for D (5 bases each). There are 14 residues in the CDR3. V gave up 0 bases and J gave up 8 bases, with 15 bases separating them. The germline CDR1 and CDR2 sequences are DFQATT and SNEGSKA (reference sequence). CDR3 nucleotide sequence: TGCAGTGCTAGAGATTGGGGGAAATTTGGTACGCAGTATTTT. This sequence encodes CSARDWGKFGTQYF.

This clonotype was observed a handful of times. The chain uses TRBV27 and TRBJ2-1; D is unresolved. V was pared by 7 bases and J by 3 bases, with 13 bases between. The CDR3 loop spans 14 amino acids. The V gene's germline CDR1 is MNHEY and CDR2 SMNVEV (reference sequence). The CDR3 loop is CASTHGTLYNEQFF. CDR3 nucleotide sequence: TGTGCCAGCACCCATGGTACCCTCTACAATGAGCAGTTCTTC.

This clonotype was picked up many times. The V gene is TRBV5-6, the J gene TRBJ2-5, with unresolved D. V lost 2 bases and J 7 bases, leaving 9 bases between the germline ends. CDR3 length: 12 residues. Germline assignment: CDR1 SGHDT and CDR2 YYEEEE. In nucleotides, the CDR3 is TGTGCCAGCAGCTTACTCGGAGCGACCCAGTACTTC. Protein sequence: CASSLLGATQYF.